The 26 T cell receptor beta chains reported below all come from one sample, sequenced in a study of cytomegalovirus exposure and HLA in healthy donors. This table comes from immunoSEQ multiplex PCR, and its TCRdb copy is limited to in-frame clones, with some not included. This table has around 61,000 clones, approximately 94% appearing once. The specimen sequenced was PBMCs. The receptors stem from a man in his late teens or twenties in good health and CMV-seronegative.

The chain links TRBV6-5 to TRBJ2-7; D might be TRBD2 (5 bases). Trimming left V 2 bases short and J 3 bases short, with 11 bases between. The CDR3 loop spans 14 amino acids. The germline CDR1 and CDR2 sequences are MNHEY and SVGAGI. Here the CDR3 reads CASSYRAGLYEQYF. DNA for the CDR3: TGTGCCAGCAGTTACCGGGCGGGCCTCTACGAGCAGTACTTC.

CDR3 in amino acids: CATSRVGLADPSTDTQYF. The CDR3 region has the DNA TGTGCCACCAGCAGAGTGGGACTAGCGGACCCTAGCACAGATACGCAGTATTTT. This chain connects TRBV15 to TRBJ2-3; TRBD2 matches 11 bases. The CDR3 runs 18 residues. CDR1 is LNHNV and CDR2 is YYDKDF in the germline V gene (reference sequence). The J segment lost 0 bases and the V segment lost 1 base, leaving 6 bases of the junction unmatched.

The chain uses TRBV5-6 and TRBJ1-2; maybe TRBD1 (5 bases). CDR1 is SGHDT and CDR2 is YYEEEE in the germline V gene. The CDR3 spans 14 residues. Between the trimmed V and J ends, which lost 1 base and 0 bases, there was a span of 7 bases. As DNA, the CDR3 is TGTGCCAGCAGCTTGCAGGGCCCTAACTATGGCTACACCTTC. Protein product: CASSLQGPNYGYTF.

The genes are TRBV11-3 and TRBJ2-5, with TRBD2 matching over 8 bases. Germline V gives CDR1 SGHNT, CDR2 YENEEA. V trimming: 8 bases; J trimming: 1 base; junction bases outside the gene matches: 3. The CDR3 length is 13 residues. CDR3 coding DNA: TGTGCCAGCCAGCGGGAGTCCCAAGAGACCCAGTACTTC. Its translation is CASQRESQETQYF. The whole variable domain, remainder taken from reference TRBV11-3 and TRBJ2-5, is EAGVVQSPRYKIIEKKQPVAFWCNPISGHNTLYWYLQNLGQGPELLIRYENEEAVDDSQLPKDRFSAERLKGVDSTLKIQPAELGDSAVYLCASQRESQETQYFGPGTRLLVL.

The chain links TRBV4-3 to TRBJ1-1; unclear D gene. The CDR3 covers 15 residues. Germline CDR1 and CDR2: LGHNA and YSLEER. The V gene lost 0 bases and the J gene lost 3 bases, with 11 bases spanning the gap. This CDR3 is CASSQDLEGDTEAFF. The CDR3 nucleotides are TGCGCCAGCAGCCAAGATCTTGAGGGAGACACTGAAGCTTTCTTT.

The V and J genes are TRBV6-6 and TRBJ1-3, with D perhaps matching TRBD1 (5 bases). The V end was cut by 5 bases, the J end by 2 bases, with 13 bases between. The CDR3 totals 15 residues. In germline, CDR1 is MNHNY, CDR2 SVGAGI (reference sequence). CDR3 DNA: TGTGCCAGCAGTCCTACGGGGGTTGCTGGAAACACCATATATTTT. Protein product: CASSPTGVAGNTIYF.

The chain combines TRBV19 with TRBJ2-7, with 7 bases lining up with TRBD1. The CDR3 is made up of 14 amino acids. Losses at the gene ends were 6 bases for V and 4 bases for J; bases not matched to a gene: 9. Per germline, CDR1 LNHDA and CDR2 SQIVND (reference sequence). This chain's CDR3 is CASSPGQSHYEQYF. CDR3 DNA: TGTGCCAGTAGCCCGGGACAGAGTCATTACGAGCAGTACTTC.

The chain couples TRBV19 to TRBJ2-2; TRBD2 agrees at 11 bases. The CDR3 sequence is 15 residues long. Germline CDR1 LNHDA, CDR2 SQIVND (reference sequence). The J segment lost 5 bases and the V segment lost 6 bases, leaving 5 bases of the junction unmatched. For the CDR3, the DNA is TGTGCCAGTAGGTTACTAGCGGGAGAAACCGGGGAGCTGTTTTTT. Residues: CASRLLAGETGELFF.

The rearrangement links TRBV6-1 to TRBJ1-2, with D tentatively TRBD1 (5 bases). V was pared by 4 bases and J by 4 bases, with 7 bases between. There are 12 residues in the CDR3. Germline-derived CDR1 and CDR2 are MNHNS and SASEGT. As DNA, the CDR3 is TGTGCCAGCAGTGCAGGGTTCTATGGCTACACCTTC. It is translated as CASSAGFYGYTF.

The CDR3 sequence is CASSLWLAPNEQFF. The DNA of the CDR3 is TGTGCCAGCAGCTTGTGGCTAGCCCCTAATGAGCAGTTCTTC. This sequence joins TRBV5-4 and TRBJ2-1, with a possible D match to TRBD2 (5 bases). The CDR3 is 14 residues long. CDR1 and CDR2 (germline): SGHNT, YYREEE (reference sequence). Trimming cost V 1 base and J 7 bases, with 12 bases left between them.

V and J are TRBV19 and TRBJ2-1; D remains unclear. Germline V gene data show CDR1 as LNHDA and CDR2 as SQIVND (reference sequence). The length of the CDR3 is 13 residues. Trimming shortened V by 4 bases and J by 5 bases, and 9 bases separated the two germline ends. The CDR3: CASSTPTHNEQFF. DNA for the CDR3: TGTGCCAGTAGTACCCCTACTCACAATGAGCAGTTCTTC.

This chain connects TRBV19 to TRBJ2-5; D may be TRBD1 (5 bases). This CDR3 region has 13 residues. Trimming took 4 bases from V and 5 from J, leaving 11 bases between them. CDR1 is LNHDA and CDR2 is SQIVND in the germline V gene (reference sequence). The CDR3 loop reads CASSNSGMETQYF. The CDR3 region has the DNA TGTGCCAGTAGTAACTCAGGGATGGAGACCCAGTACTTC.

The table lists this clone with a count of one. The rearrangement uses TRBV4-3 and TRBJ2-7; TRBD1 matches 7 bases. The CDR3 runs to 17 residues. The ends lost 1 base at V and 4 bases at J; junction bases unmatched: 13. Per the germline V gene, CDR1 is LGHNA and CDR2 is YSLEER. CDR3 in amino acids: CASSQVTAGDRQYEQYF. In DNA form, the CDR3 reads TGCGCCAGCAGCCAAGTGACCGCTGGGGACAGACAATACGAGCAGTACTTC.

This chain links TRBV19 with TRBJ2-3, with 8 bases aligning to TRBD2. The CDR3 spans 14 residues. The germline V gene encodes CDR1 LNHDA and CDR2 SQIVND (reference sequence). After removal of 7 bases from V and 4 bases from J, the junction contained 7 bases not matched to a gene. DNA of the CDR3: TGTGCCAGTACTTCGCGGGAGGTACCAGATACGCAGTATTTT. Protein sequence: CASTSREVPDTQYF. The full variable domain, its missing parts supplied by reference TRBV19 and TRBJ2-3, is DGGITQSPKYLFRKEGQNVTLSCEQNLNHDAMYWYRQDPGQGLRLIYYSQIVNDFQKGDIAEGYSVSREKKESFPLTVTSAQKNPTAFYLCASTSREVPDTQYFGPGTRLTVL.

The V call is TRBV2, the J call TRBJ2-5, with 7 bases aligning to TRBD2. The CDR3 extends over 13 amino acids. J lost 1 base, V lost 8 bases, and 4 bases had no gene match. Germline V gene data show CDR1 as SNHLY and CDR2 as FYNNEI. The CDR3 nucleotides read TGTGCCAGCCGCCTAGCGGTCCAAGAGACCCAGTACTTC. Amino acid sequence: CASRLAVQETQYF. The complete variable domain, with remaining parts taken from reference TRBV2 and TRBJ2-5, reads EPEVTQTPSHQVTQMGQEVILRCVPISNHLYFYWYRQILGQKVEFLVSFYNNEISEKSEIFDDQFSVERPDGSNFTLKIRSTKLEDSAMYFCASRLAVQETQYFGPGTRLLVL.

The J gene is TRBJ2-7, the V gene TRBV27; D not certain. Trimming stripped 2 bases from V and 0 bases from J, with 8 bases between. This CDR3 has 14 amino acids. Germline CDR1 is MNHEY and CDR2 is SMNVEV (reference sequence). Written as DNA, the CDR3 is TGTGCCAGCAGTTTAGGAGCAGTCTCCTACGAGCAGTACTTC. Amino acid sequence: CASSLGAVSYEQYF.

This clone was seen a single time. The chain combines TRBV7-9 with TRBJ1-4; D not resolved. The CDR3 contains 16 residues. V shed 8 bases and J shed 1 base, with 17 bases lying between them. The germline CDR1 and CDR2 sequences are SEHNR and FQNEAQ (reference sequence). CDR3 in DNA: TGTGCCAGCGGAGACGGGTTAGGAGGAACTAATGAAAAACTGTTTTTT. As protein: CASGDGLGGTNEKLFF.

The J gene is TRBJ2-5, the V gene TRBV7-9, with 7 bases identical to TRBD2. The ends lost 4 bases at V and 4 bases at J; junction bases unmatched: 6. This CDR3 is built from 14 residues. Germline CDR1 is SEHNR and CDR2 is FQNEAQ (reference sequence). The CDR3 is CASSSGEGRETQYF. DNA for the CDR3: TGTGCCAGCAGCTCCGGGGAGGGCCGAGAGACCCAGTACTTC.

The V and J genes are TRBV28 and TRBJ2-1, with TRBD2 matching over 11 bases. V was pared by 4 bases and J by 3 bases, with 14 bases of the junction left unmatched. Germline loops: CDR1 MDHEN, CDR2 SYDVKM. There are 19 residues in the CDR3. The CDR3 protein is CASSSDRGVLAGVYNEQFF. For the CDR3, the DNA is TGTGCCAGCAGTTCAGACAGGGGGGTACTAGCGGGAGTCTACAATGAGCAGTTCTTC.

The chain is built from TRBV6-5 and TRBJ2-5, with TRBD2 matching 13 bases. The V segment lost 5 bases and the J segment 4 bases; nucleotides outside the gene matches: 4. The CDR3 extends over 15 amino acids. Germline lookup yields CDR1 MNHEY and CDR2 SVGAGI. Here the CDR3 reads CASSPGLAGVETQYF. CDR3 sequence (DNA): TGTGCCAGCAGTCCCGGACTAGCGGGAGTAGAGACCCAGTACTTC.

The genes are TRBV4-1 and TRBJ2-1, with 7 nucleotides matching TRBD2. The germline V gene encodes CDR1 MGHRA and CDR2 YSYEKL. The CDR3 loop spans 16 amino acids. V gave up 1 base and J gave up 4 bases; unmatched junction bases: 7. CDR3 coding DNA: TGCGCCAGCAGCCAAGTTACTAACGGGAGGTACAATGAGCAGTTCTTC. Encoded protein: CASSQVTNGRYNEQFF.

The chain employs TRBV28 and TRBJ2-1; possibly TRBD1 for D (6 bases). The V gene's germline CDR1 is MDHEN and CDR2 SYDVKM. V lost 4 bases, J lost 10 bases, and 17 bases lay in between. This CDR3 is built from 14 residues. CDR3 sequence (DNA): TGTGCCAGCAGTTCCCCGGGTGGGGGCGACGAGCAGTTCTTC. It translates to CASSSPGGGDEQFF.

The gene calls are TRBV7-8 and TRBJ1-2; no clear D gene. The CDR3 is 13 residues long. Germline CDR1 SGHVS, CDR2 FQNEAQ. V was shortened by 1 base and J by 8 bases, with 11 bases between the two germline ends. CDR3 residues: CASSLVAGRGYTF. Written as DNA, the CDR3 is TGTGCCAGCAGCTTAGTCGCGGGCCGAGGCTACACCTTC.

This clone occurred once. At one of its ends the junction is not consistent with the germline gene, which may arise from a read error. The rearrangement links TRBV7-7 to TRBJ2-5; 10 bases agree with TRBD2. This CDR3 is built from 13 residues. The germline V gene has CDR1 SSHAT and CDR2 FNYEAQ (reference sequence). Written as DNA, the CDR3 is TGTGCTAGCAGGAAGCGGGAGGGAGAGACCCAGTACTTC. Residues: CASRKREGETQYF.

The chain is built from TRBV10-3 and TRBJ1-1, with TRBD1 identical over 7 bases. Germline CDR1 ENHRY, CDR2 SYGVKD. The CDR3 runs to 13 residues. V was clipped by 2 bases and J by 4 bases; unmatched bases: 1. CDR3 DNA sequence: TGTGCCATCAGTGAGCCAGGGGGCACTGAAGCTTTCTTT. Translation gives CAISEPGGTEAFF.

The chain recombines TRBV6-1 with TRBJ1-5, with 9 bases matching TRBD1. The CDR3 contains 14 residues. The V gene's germline CDR1 is MNHNS and CDR2 SASEGT. Losses at the gene ends were 7 bases for V and 7 bases for J; bases not matched to a gene: 8. CDR3 amino acids: CASIGGQGGQPQHF. In DNA form, the CDR3 reads TGTGCCAGCATCGGGGGACAGGGCGGACAGCCCCAGCATTTT.